This paragraph reports one TCR beta chain. Its antigen is unidentified. The sample originates from a study of T cells after yellow fever vaccination. Study context: It was SMART-Seq v4 Ultra Low Input that prepared the fractions with low cell numbers. Study-wide points: Bulk-population clonotypes that are abundant could appear as contaminants in FACS-sorted repertoires.

TCRdb reprocessed the 5' RACE reads with MiXCR, giving one entry per CDR3 protein. The sample gives hundreds of thousands of distinct CDR3 sequences, approximately 12% of which show up once; more than 13% is in the top ten. The CDR3 is 15 amino acids. CDR1 is SGHDN and CDR2 is FVKESK in the germline V gene. The ends lost 4 bases at V and 11 bases at J; junction bases unmatched: 14. The sequences come from PBMCs, collected on the day of the yellow fever booster vaccination. The sequence came from a man aged 25 to 40 who received the YFV17D yellow fever vaccine. V usage is TRBV14 and J usage is TRBJ2-7; TRBD1 agrees at 10 bases. CDR3 residues: CASSRSGTGATAEYF. The CDR3 DNA sequence: TGTGCCAGCAGCCGGTCCGGGACAGGGGCTACGGCGGAGTACTTC.